Below, one TCR beta chain is given with its context. The same CDR3 is also encoded by other DNA sequences in this sample. Clones were sequenced by immunoSEQ multiplex PCR, and TCRdb holds only the in-frame ones, with some missing. Of about half a million clones in the sample, around 77% were seen once. The data derive from a study of shared clonotypes between healthy human individuals. The length of the CDR3 is 17 residues. Germline CDR1 is SGDLS and CDR2 is YYNGEE. Trimming took 4 bases from V and 6 from J; bases not matched to a gene: 12. The clonotype was recovered from a woman between 35 and 50 years old in good health. Some clones in this sample may be carry-over from other donors' samples. V is TRBV9 and J is TRBJ2-2; 10 bases match TRBD2. The sample consisted of PBMCs. The CDR3 here is CASSKRTSGTFPGELFF. The CDR3 region has the DNA TGTGCCAGCAGCAAAAGAACTAGCGGGACGTTCCCCGGGGAGCTGTTTTTT.